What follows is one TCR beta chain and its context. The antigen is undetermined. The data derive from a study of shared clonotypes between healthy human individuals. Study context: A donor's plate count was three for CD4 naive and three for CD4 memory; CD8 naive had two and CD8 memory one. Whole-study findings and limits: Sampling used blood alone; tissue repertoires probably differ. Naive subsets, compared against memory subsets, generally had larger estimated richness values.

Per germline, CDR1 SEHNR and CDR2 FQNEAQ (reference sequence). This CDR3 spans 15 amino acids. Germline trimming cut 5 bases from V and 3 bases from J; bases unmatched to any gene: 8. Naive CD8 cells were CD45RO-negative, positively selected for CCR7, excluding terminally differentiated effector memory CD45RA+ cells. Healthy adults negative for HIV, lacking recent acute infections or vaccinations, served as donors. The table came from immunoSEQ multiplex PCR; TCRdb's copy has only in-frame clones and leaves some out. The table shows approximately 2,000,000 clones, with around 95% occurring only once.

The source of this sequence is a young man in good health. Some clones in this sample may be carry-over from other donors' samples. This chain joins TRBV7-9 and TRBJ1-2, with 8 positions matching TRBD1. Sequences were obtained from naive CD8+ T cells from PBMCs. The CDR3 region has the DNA TGTGCCAGCAGCGAAAGAGGACAGGGCGACTATGGCTACACCTTC. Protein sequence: CASSERGQGDYGYTF. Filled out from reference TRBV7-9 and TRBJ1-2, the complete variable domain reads DTGVSQNPRHKITKRGQNVTFRCDPISEHNRLYWYRQTLGQGPEFLTYFQNEAQLEKSRLLSDRFSAERPKGSFSTLEIQRTEQGDSAMYLCASSERGQGDYGYTFGSGTRLTVV.